This TCR beta chain comes out of a study of blood T cell repertoires in COVID-19. Clones were sequenced by immunoSEQ multiplex PCR, and TCRdb holds only the in-frame ones, with some missing. Altogether about 230,000 clones are present, 89% being singletons, with the ten largest covering roughly 4%. The CDR3 runs to 17 residues. With 4 bases clipped from V and 1 base from J, the junction kept 7 bases outside the gene matches. The germline V gene has CDR1 MGHRA and CDR2 YSYEKL. Sequencing input: PBMCs or T cells enriched from blood (not recorded which). The rearrangement uses TRBV4-1 and TRBJ1-4; TRBD1 matches at 9 bases. The source of this sequence is a woman in her thirties with acute COVID-19. The CDR3 spells CASSLLRTGETNEKLFF. The CDR3 nucleotides read TGCGCCAGCAGCCTCCTAAGGACAGGGGAAACTAATGAAAAACTGTTTTTT.